The next 8 T cell receptor beta chains were all read from a single sample in a study of T cell clones after liver transplantation. Using immunoSEQ multiplex PCR, the repertoire was profiled, and TCRdb retains in-frame clones only, with some absent. The table records tens of thousands of clones, 75% to 80% of them present only once. This specimen was CD8+ T cells from blood, taken approximately 52 months after liver transplant. The source of these receptors is a human patient who received a liver transplant. The graft donor may have given rise to some T cells.

The V and J genes are TRBV4-1 and TRBJ2-1, with 7 bases aligning to TRBD1. This CDR3 is 15 amino acids long. From germline, CDR1 is MGHRA and CDR2 YSYEKL. Trimming cost V 2 bases and J 3 bases; bases outside gene matches: 4. The CDR3 coding sequence is TGCGCCAGCAGCCAACCGGGGACAGTCTACAATGAGCAGTTCTTC. It specifies CASSQPGTVYNEQFF.

The genes are TRBV2 and TRBJ2-1; 8 bases agree with TRBD2. The germline CDR1 and CDR2 sequences are SNHLY and FYNNEI. Trimming at V came to 11 bases and at J to 7 bases, leaving 10 bases not matched to a gene. This CDR3 comprises 13 residues. The CDR3 loop reads CAANGGALNEQFF. The CDR3 bases are TGTGCCGCGAACGGGGGGGCTTTAAATGAGCAGTTCTTC.

This clone was seen a handful of times. V is TRBV19 and J is TRBJ1-5; D remains ambiguous. V lost 3 bases and J lost 7, with 10 bases in between. The CDR3 has 13 amino acids. CDR1 and CDR2 (germline): LNHDA, SQIVND (reference sequence). The DNA of the CDR3 is TGTGCCAGTAGTATGGGGTCCAAGCAGCCCCAGCATTTT. This translates into CASSMGSKQPQHF.

In DNA, the CDR3 is TGTGCCAGCAGTGTGCCCTGGCCCCAGCATTTT. This codes for CASSVPWPQHF. The chain links TRBV6-5 to TRBJ1-5; D is unclear. The CDR3 loop spans 11 amino acids. The V end lost 5 bases, the J end lost 9 bases, and 8 bases lay between the germline ends. Per germline, CDR1 MNHEY and CDR2 SVGAGI.

The chain employs TRBV16 and TRBJ2-1, with a tentative D call TRBD1 (6 bases). Germline V gene sequence: CDR1 KGHSY, CDR2 FQNENV. The CDR3 is made up of 13 amino acids. V lost 1 base and J lost 7, with 8 bases in between. The CDR3: CASSQWQGNEQFF. As DNA, the CDR3 is TGTGCCAGCAGCCAATGGCAGGGGAATGAGCAGTTCTTC. Using reference TRBV16 and TRBJ2-1 for the parts outside the CDR3, the full variable domain is GEEVAQTPKHLVRGEGQKAKLYCAPIKGHSYVFWYQQVLKNEFKFLISFQNENVFDETGMPKERFSAKCLPNSPCSLEIQATKLEDSAVYFCASSQWQGNEQFFGPGTRLTVL.

This chain uses TRBV2 with TRBJ2-5; the match to TRBD2 covers 8 bases. This CDR3 is 14 amino acids long. CDR1 is SNHLY and CDR2 is FYNNEI in the germline V gene. With V trimmed by 3 bases and J by 5 bases, 5 bases remained unmatched. CDR3 loop: CASSDSGGSETQYF. CDR3 coding DNA: TGTGCCAGCAGTGATTCGGGGGGGAGCGAGACCCAGTACTTC.

The V gene is TRBV2, the J gene TRBJ2-5; D remains ambiguous. Deletions cut 5 bases from V and 4 bases from J, with 14 bases between. CDR3 length: 14 residues. Germline-derived CDR1 and CDR2 are SNHLY and FYNNEI. The CDR3 coding sequence is TGTGCCAGCAGTATCGTTATAGCCCCAGAGACCCAGTACTTC. It yields the protein CASSIVIAPETQYF.

Notes on this clone: The junction shows a germline mismatch at one end, possibly a read error. The V call is TRBV5-6, the J call TRBJ2-7; D not resolved. The CDR3 is 12 amino acids. The germline CDR1 and CDR2 sequences are SGHDT and YYEEEE. The CDR3 protein is CASSLSVYEQYF. As DNA, the CDR3 is TGTGCAAGCAGCTTGAGTGTATACGAGCAGTACTTC. Complete variable domain (other parts from reference TRBV5-6 and TRBJ2-7): DAGVTQSPTHLIKTRGQQVTLRCSPKSGHDTVSWYQQALGQGPQFIFQYYEEEERQRGNFPDRFSGHQFPNYSSELNVNALLLGDSALYLCASSLSVYEQYFGPGTRLTVT.